The source of this T cell receptor beta chain is a study of CD4 T cells in relation to SARS-CoV-2 and coronaviruses. Across the study: Convalescent donors were aged about 20 to 80, with median approximately 40 years. The HLA restriction of the shared crossreactive spike epitopes was mapped.

Profiling relied on immunoSEQ multiplex PCR, and the TCRdb table lists in-frame clones only, not all of them. The sample holds 10,000 to 13,000 clones, around 87% seen once. CDR3 length: 15 amino acids. V shed 4 bases and J 7 bases; nucleotides not matched to a gene: 8. In germline, CDR1 is SGHAT, CDR2 FQNNGV. The J gene is TRBJ1-2, the V gene TRBV11-2; 11 nucleotides match TRBD1. Sample: naive CD4+ T cells from PBMCs. As to subset: naive CD4+ T cells isolated by negative enrichment. The source of this sequence is an adult with COVID-19. This CDR3 reads CASSSPRTGGVGYTF. The CDR3 DNA reads TGTGCCAGCAGCTCCCCTCGGACAGGGGGCGTTGGCTACACCTTC.